This T cell receptor beta chain was sequenced in a study of T-cell memory formation after mild COVID-19. Looking at the study overall: The TCR clusters were mostly specific to one donor.

The 5'RACE method, run with constant-segment primers, produced TCR alpha and TCR beta cDNA libraries (carrying sample barcodes and UMIs). TCRdb re-called the 5' RACE reads with MiXCR, one entry per CDR3 protein. The sample holds around 250,000 distinct CDR3 sequences, over 9% seen once. Study findings and constraints: A second wave of clones peaked on day 37, and their SARS-CoV-2 specificity went unconfirmed. Clones contracting day 15 to 85 were balanced CD4/CD8; later expanders leaned CD4+.

This clonotype appeared a few times. Its antigen is undetermined. Between the trimmed V and J ends, which lost 2 bases and 0 bases, there was a span of 4 bases. The germline V gene encodes CDR1 SGHTA and CDR2 FQGNSA. The CDR3 is made up of 13 amino acids. This clonotype originated in a man aged 18 to 30 who had mild COVID-19 (a few samples of this study predate the infection). Cell type and time point are not known. V and J are TRBV7-2 and TRBJ2-5; no definite D call. Sequenced: PBMCs or a T cell subset sorted from them (not recorded which). As DNA, the CDR3 is TGTGCCAGCAGCTTACCTAACCAAGAGACCCAGTACTTC. This encodes CASSLPNQETQYF.